This T cell receptor beta chain was captured in a study of T-cell reconstitution after alpha-beta-depleted transplantation in children. The CDR3 has 14 amino acids. The V gene lost 5 bases and the J gene lost 2 bases, with 13 bases spanning the gap. The germline gives CDR1 SGHDT, CDR2 YYEEEE. Unique molecular identifiers were incorporated into the prepared TCRbeta library. TCRdb processed the PCR reads anew with MiXCR; each CDR3 protein has one entry. The data contain 200,000 or so distinct CDR3 sequences, 6.3% of them singletons. General study results and limits: Where alpha-beta T cells came from about two months after transplant was reportedly several hundred expanded graft clones. Some patients owed their high day-60 TCRbeta diversity to surviving recipient T cells and thymic progenitors. T-cell numbers and diversity one year post-transplant derived largely from freshly generated T cells.

This clonotype was counted many times. Its target is not known. The chain has TRBV5-6 and TRBJ1-2; D may be TRBD1 (6 bases). Sequencing used PBMCs, obtained before TCRalphabeta/CD19-depleted stem cell transplant. This TCR derives from a girl less than two years old with combined immunodeficiency, due to receive a stem cell transplant. CDR3 residues: CASRGAGVNYGYTF. CDR3 nucleotide sequence: TGTGCCAGCAGAGGGGCAGGGGTGAACTATGGCTACACCTTC.